The rows below give T cell receptor beta chains drawn from one sample of a study of cytomegalovirus exposure and HLA in healthy donors. The table came from immunoSEQ multiplex PCR; TCRdb's copy has only in-frame clones and leaves some out. The sample features over 150,000 clones, with 0.7% to 0.8% in its top ten. The sequencing sample was made of PBMCs. The source of these receptors is a boy younger than 18 in good health and CMV-seronegative. CDR3s include the opening cysteine and the closing phenylalanine or tryptophan. D genes are given only for firm matches.

V	J	D	CDR3
TRBV6-5	TRBJ1-1	.	CASSYLVLAGGGEAFF
TRBV5-4	TRBJ1-2	.	CASSLVSGEGYTF
TRBV5-6	TRBJ2-7	TRBD1	CASSLRQGSGEQYF
TRBV6-6	TRBJ2-2	.	CASRSVTGELFF
TRBV6-5	TRBJ2-7	TRBD1	CASSPQQRTGHEQYF
TRBV7-2	TRBJ2-1	TRBD2	CASSRRLAGSYNEQFF
TRBV4-1	TRBJ2-7	TRBD1	CASSQDLGRDRYF
TRBV7-2	TRBJ2-7	.	CASSSDPGYEQYF
TRBV30	TRBJ2-5	TRBD2	CAWSVEMRGDQETQYF
TRBV7-2	TRBJ1-2	.	CASSLARRYGYTF
TRBV29-1	TRBJ1-2	TRBD1	CSVETGTAIYGYTF
TRBV28	TRBJ2-7	.	CASSSQGRGYEQYF
TRBV5-4	TRBJ2-3	TRBD2	CATRTGLKLAGTSTDTQYF
TRBV25-1	TRBJ1-2	.	CASSVSANYGYTF
TRBV7-2	TRBJ2-6	TRBD1	CASSFTGGSGANVLTF
TRBV5-1	TRBJ1-2	.	CASSSRSGAGYTF
TRBV7-9	TRBJ2-2	TRBD1	CASSLRQGAGELFF
TRBV27	TRBJ1-2	.	CASSLSSGAGMSDGYTF
TRBV5-1	TRBJ1-5	TRBD1	CASSPGQGEYSNQPQHF
TRBV6-5	TRBJ2-1	TRBD1	CASSYSMRGRTNEQFF
TRBV15	TRBJ2-2	TRBD1	CATSSGTANTGELFF
TRBV30	TRBJ2-3	.	CAWSVSGFGTDTQYF
TRBV4-2	TRBJ1-1	.	CASSQDGRNTEAFF
TRBV10-1	TRBJ2-2	.	CASSEREGADTGELFF
TRBV5-1	TRBJ1-4	.	CASSLGQGNEKLFF
TRBV5-1	TRBJ1-1	.	CASSPRGDTEAFF
TRBV5-6	TRBJ2-1	.	CASSKRLHNEQFF
TRBV7-6	TRBJ2-1	.	CASSLHHRNTRVNEQFF
TRBV28	TRBJ2-1	TRBD1	CASSLTGGDEQFF
TRBV28	TRBJ2-3	TRBD2	CASSFSQTSGGPKDTQYF
TRBV9	TRBJ2-1	.	CASSALNEQFF
TRBV6-4	TRBJ2-3	TRBD2	CASRPTTSPTDTQYF
TRBV27	TRBJ2-2	.	CASSRTALGYVELFF
TRBV9	TRBJ2-3	TRBD2	CASSVERTSGGYATQYF
TRBV7-6	TRBJ1-2	TRBD1	CASSFGFGGQPNYGYTF
TRBV5-1	TRBJ2-7	TRBD1	CASGRQGLSYEQYF
TRBV5-8	TRBJ1-1	.	CAQEPPGIGEAFF
TRBV18	TRBJ1-5	.	CASSPTDSSNQPQHF
TRBV5-1	TRBJ2-1	TRBD2	CASSLAGLAGAGEQFF
TRBV19	TRBJ1-4	.	CASTMGSAGEKLFF
TRBV27	TRBJ2-7	.	CASSLAGPREQYF
TRBV18	TRBJ2-7	TRBD1	CASSHSASGTGAAYEQYF
TRBV5-4	TRBJ1-2	.	CASSFRQAALSFYGYTF
TRBV4-3	TRBJ1-1	.	CASSQELGQGGTEAFF
TRBV14	TRBJ1-1	TRBD1	CASSQGWRGDRGTEAFF
TRBV18	TRBJ1-2	.	CASSPPSDFLRGYGYTF
TRBV4-1	TRBJ1-3	TRBD1	CASSPGQPSSGNTIYF
TRBV28	TRBJ2-1	TRBD2	CASRLLLASYNEQFF
TRBV7-9	TRBJ2-7	TRBD1	CASSHRGYEQYF
TRBV28	TRBJ1-5	TRBD1	CASRPDRNQPQHF
TRBV6-6	TRBJ2-1	TRBD2	CASSRSIAGGPNEQFF
TRBV4-2	TRBJ1-1	.	CASSLRVDTEAFF
TRBV28	TRBJ2-2	TRBD2	CASSYGTSGWPGELFF
TRBV11-1	TRBJ2-1	TRBD2	CASSYWRGAGGEQFF
TRBV5-1	TRBJ2-2	.	CASSLPQLSYTGELFF
TRBV10-1	TRBJ1-5	.	CASRGRGQPQHF
TRBV28	TRBJ1-6	TRBD1	CASSPGQPNSPLHF